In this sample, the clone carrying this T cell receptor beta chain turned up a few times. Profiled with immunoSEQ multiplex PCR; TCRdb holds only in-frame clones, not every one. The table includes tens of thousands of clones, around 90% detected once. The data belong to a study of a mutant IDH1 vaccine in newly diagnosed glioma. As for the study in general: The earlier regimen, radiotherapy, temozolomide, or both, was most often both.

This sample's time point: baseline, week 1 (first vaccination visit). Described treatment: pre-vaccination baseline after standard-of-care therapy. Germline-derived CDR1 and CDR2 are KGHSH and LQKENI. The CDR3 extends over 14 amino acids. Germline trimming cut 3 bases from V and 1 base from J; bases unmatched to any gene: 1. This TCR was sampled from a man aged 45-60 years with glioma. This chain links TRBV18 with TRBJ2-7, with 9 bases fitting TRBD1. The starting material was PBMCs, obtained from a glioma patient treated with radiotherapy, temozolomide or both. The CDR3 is CASSPGTGSYEQYF. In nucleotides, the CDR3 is TGTGCCAGCTCACCTGGGACAGGGTCCTACGAGCAGTACTTC.